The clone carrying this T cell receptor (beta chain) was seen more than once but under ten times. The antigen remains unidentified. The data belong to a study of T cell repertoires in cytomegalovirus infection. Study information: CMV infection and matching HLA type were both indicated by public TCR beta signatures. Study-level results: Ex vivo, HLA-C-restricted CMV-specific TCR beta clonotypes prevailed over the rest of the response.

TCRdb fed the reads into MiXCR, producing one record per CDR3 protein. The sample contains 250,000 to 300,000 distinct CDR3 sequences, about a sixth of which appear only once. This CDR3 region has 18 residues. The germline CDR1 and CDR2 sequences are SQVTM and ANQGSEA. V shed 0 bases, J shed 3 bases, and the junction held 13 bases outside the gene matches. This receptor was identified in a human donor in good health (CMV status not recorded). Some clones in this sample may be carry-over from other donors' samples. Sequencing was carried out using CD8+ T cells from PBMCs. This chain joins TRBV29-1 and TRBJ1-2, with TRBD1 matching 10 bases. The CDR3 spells CSVEDTGQGTSRYYGYTF. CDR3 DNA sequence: TGCAGCGTTGAAGATACGGGACAGGGGACGTCCCGTTACTATGGCTACACCTTC.